The 12 T cell receptor beta chains below were found in one sample sequenced in a study of regulatory T cells in long-lasting Graves disease. Time point: newly diagnosed GD, antithyroid drugs for less than 3 months. Researchers made the TCR library from RNA that was extracted from PBMCs. The authors built TCR beta libraries using iRepertoire HTBI primers and Arm-PCR of CDR3 regions. Via MiXCR, TCRdb re-called the multiplex PCR reads, giving one row per CDR3 protein. The sample records around 400,000 distinct CDR3 sequences, 10% to 15% being singletons. This sample was also put to use in a study of T cells in Graves' hyperthyroidism and ophthalmopathy.

This specimen consisted of peripheral blood mononuclear cells (PBMCs), obtained at new diagnosis, from a patient treated with antithyroid drugs. The receptors were gathered from a woman between 18 and 29 years old with Graves disease.

In its sample, this clonotype was seen many times. The J gene is TRBJ2-5, the V gene TRBV6-1, with TRBD2 as a possible D gene (6 bases). Germline V gene data show CDR1 as MNHNS and CDR2 as SASEGT. Trimming cost V 8 bases and J 2 bases, with 24 bases left between them. The CDR3 has 17 residues. The CDR3 DNA reads as TGTGCCAGCGGAGTACTACTTCAGGGCGGGGATCAAGAGACCCAGTACTTC. The encoded protein is CASGVLLQGGDQETQYF.

This clonotype was recorded at least ten times. J is TRBJ2-5 and V is TRBV27; D unresolved. The CDR3 is made up of 13 amino acids. The ends were cut back, 6 bases at V and 5 bases at J, with 13 bases in the middle. Germline lookup yields CDR1 MNHEY and CDR2 SMNVEV (reference sequence). The CDR3 sequence is CASSPTGGETQYF. Here the CDR3 DNA reads TGTGCCAGCAGCCCAACGGGTGGGGAGACCCAGTACTTC.

This clonotype has at least ten counts. The rearrangement uses TRBV30 and TRBJ1-1; D might be TRBD1 (6 bases). Germline V gives CDR1 GTSNPN, CDR2 SVGIG (reference sequence). The CDR3 covers 10 residues. Deletions cut 1 base from V and 11 bases from J, with 8 bases between. Written as DNA, the CDR3 is TGTGCCTGGAGTGCCCAGGGGGCTTTCTTT. This translates into CAWSAQGAFF.

This clonotype was counted at least ten times. This rearrangement joins TRBV28 to TRBJ2-3; maybe TRBD2 (6 bases). The V end lost 5 bases, the J end lost 5 bases, and 14 bases lay between the germline ends. CDR3 length equals 14 residues. The V gene's germline CDR1 is MDHEN and CDR2 SYDVKM. The CDR3 loop reads CASSAAGSKDTQYF. The DNA for the CDR3 is TGTGCCAGCAGTGCGGCGGGGTCGAAAGATACGCAGTATTTT. Full variable domain (rest looked up from reference TRBV28 and TRBJ2-3): DVKVTQSSRYLVKRTGEKVFLECVQDMDHENMFWYRQDPGLGLRLIYFSYDVKMKEKGDIPEGYSVSREKKERFSLILESASTNQTSMYLCASSAAGSKDTQYFGPGTRLTVL.

This clonotype was counted ten times or more. The CDR3 sequence is CASSYGAVLNTGELFF. The CDR3 DNA sequence: TGTGCCAGCAGTTACGGTGCGGTCCTCAACACCGGGGAGCTGTTTTTT. This chain connects TRBV6-5 to TRBJ2-2; D remains unclear. Between the trimmed V and J ends, which lost 2 bases and 2 bases, there was a span of 12 bases. The CDR3 covers 16 residues. Germline V gene data show CDR1 as MNHEY and CDR2 as SVGAGI.

This clonotype has ten or more counts. The chain carries TRBV5-1 and TRBJ1-1; D ambiguous. The V end was cut by 0 bases, the J end by 4 bases, with 10 bases between. Germline V lookup: CDR1 SGHRS, CDR2 YFSETQ. This CDR3 is 14 amino acids long. This chain's CDR3 is CASSLAGQATEAFF. The DNA of the CDR3 is TGCGCCAGCAGCTTGGCCGGGCAGGCCACTGAAGCTTTCTTT. Full variable domain (outside the CDR3, taken from reference TRBV5-1 and TRBJ1-1): KAGVTQTPRYLIKTRGQQVTLSCSPISGHRSVSWYQQTPGQGLQFLFEYFSETQRNKGNFPGRFSGRQFSNSRSEMNVSTLELGDSALYLCASSLAGQATEAFFGQGTRLTVV.

In its sample, this clonotype was seen many times. The chain couples TRBV5-6 to TRBJ1-1, with TRBD1 matching over 11 bases. With 5 bases clipped from V and 5 bases from J, the junction kept 11 bases outside the gene matches. The CDR3 is 16 amino acids. The germline V gene has CDR1 SGHDT and CDR2 YYEEEE. In nucleotides, the CDR3 is TGTGCCAGCAGGATGGACAGGGGGCTTGGAGAAACTGAAGCTTTCTTT. Translated: CASRMDRGLGETEAFF.

This clonotype has more than one count but fewer than ten. V usage is TRBV29-1 and J usage is TRBJ1-2; a possible D gene is TRBD1 (5 bases). The length of the CDR3 is 12 residues. V gave up 4 bases and J gave up 8 bases, with 14 bases separating them. The germline V gene has CDR1 SQVTM and CDR2 ANQGSEA. In DNA form, the CDR3 reads TGCAGCGTTGTCGAGGGACGGGACGGCTACACCTTC. Protein sequence: CSVVEGRDGYTF.

Only a few counts were recorded for this clonotype. V usage is TRBV19 and J usage is TRBJ1-2; no definite D call. This CDR3 region has 15 residues. The V gene's germline CDR1 is LNHDA and CDR2 SQIVND (reference sequence). V was clipped by 1 base and J by 1 base, with 10 bases between them. The CDR3 DNA reads TGTGCCAGTAGTATAGTCGCCGGCAATAACTATGGCTACACCTTC. It codes for CASSIVAGNNYGYTF.

The rearrangement uses TRBV7-9 and TRBJ1-5; D call uncertain. V gave up 5 bases and J gave up 0 bases, with 23 bases separating them. The CDR3 totals 19 residues. Germline CDR1 is SEHNR and CDR2 is FQNEAQ (reference sequence). The CDR3 nucleotides are TGTGCCAGCAGCCCAGGTACAACAGTCGGTCTGGATAGCAATCAGCCCCAGCATTTT. Amino acid sequence: CASSPGTTVGLDSNQPQHF.

There are many counts of this clonotype. The V gene is TRBV14, the J gene TRBJ1-1; D not certain. The germline CDR1 and CDR2 sequences are SGHDN and FVKESK. This CDR3 spans 15 amino acids. Deletions cut 0 bases from V and 3 bases from J, with 11 bases between. The CDR3: CASSQDAPSDTEAFF. The CDR3 region has the DNA TGTGCCAGCAGCCAAGACGCCCCCTCGGACACTGAAGCTTTCTTT.

This clonotype was found many times. This chain joins TRBV11-2 and TRBJ1-5; no clear D gene. The CDR3 has 12 residues. The V end lost 4 bases, the J end lost 4 bases, and 5 bases lay between the germline ends. The germline CDR1 and CDR2 sequences are SGHAT and FQNNGV. In DNA, the CDR3 is TGTGCCAGCAGCTCCCCGAATCAGCCCCAGCATTTT. It codes for CASSSPNQPQHF.